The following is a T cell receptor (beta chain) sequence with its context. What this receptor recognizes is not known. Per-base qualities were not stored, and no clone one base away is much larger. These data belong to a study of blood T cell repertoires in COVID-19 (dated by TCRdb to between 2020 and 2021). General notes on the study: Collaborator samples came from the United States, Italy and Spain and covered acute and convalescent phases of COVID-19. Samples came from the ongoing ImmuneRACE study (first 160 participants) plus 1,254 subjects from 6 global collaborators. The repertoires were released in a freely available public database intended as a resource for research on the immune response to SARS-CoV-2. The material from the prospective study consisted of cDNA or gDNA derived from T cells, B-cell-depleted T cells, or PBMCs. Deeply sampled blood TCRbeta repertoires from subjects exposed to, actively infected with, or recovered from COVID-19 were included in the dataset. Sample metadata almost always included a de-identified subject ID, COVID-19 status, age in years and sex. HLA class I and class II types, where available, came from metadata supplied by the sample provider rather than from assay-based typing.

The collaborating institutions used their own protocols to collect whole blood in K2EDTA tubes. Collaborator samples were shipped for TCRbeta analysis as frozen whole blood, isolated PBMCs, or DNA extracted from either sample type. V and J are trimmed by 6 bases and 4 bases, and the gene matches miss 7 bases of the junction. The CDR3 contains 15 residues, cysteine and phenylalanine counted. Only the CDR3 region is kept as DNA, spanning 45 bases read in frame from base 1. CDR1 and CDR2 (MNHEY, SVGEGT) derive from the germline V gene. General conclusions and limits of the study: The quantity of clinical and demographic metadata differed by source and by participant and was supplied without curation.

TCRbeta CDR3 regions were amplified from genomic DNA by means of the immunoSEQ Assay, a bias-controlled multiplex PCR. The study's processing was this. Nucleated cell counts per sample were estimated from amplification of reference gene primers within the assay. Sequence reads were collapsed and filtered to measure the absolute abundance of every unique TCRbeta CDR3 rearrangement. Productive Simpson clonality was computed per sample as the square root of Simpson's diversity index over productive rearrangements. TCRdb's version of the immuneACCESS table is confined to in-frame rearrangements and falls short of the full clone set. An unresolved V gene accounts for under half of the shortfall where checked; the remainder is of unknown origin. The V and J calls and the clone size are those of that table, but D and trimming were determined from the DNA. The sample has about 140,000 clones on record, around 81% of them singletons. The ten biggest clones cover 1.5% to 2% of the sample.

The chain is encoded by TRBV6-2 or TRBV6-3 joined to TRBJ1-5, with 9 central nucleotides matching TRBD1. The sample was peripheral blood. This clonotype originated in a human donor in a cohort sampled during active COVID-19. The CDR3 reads CASSPRGQGNQPQHF. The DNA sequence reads TGTGCCAGCAGCCCAAGGGGACAGGGAAATCAGCCCCAGCATTTT.